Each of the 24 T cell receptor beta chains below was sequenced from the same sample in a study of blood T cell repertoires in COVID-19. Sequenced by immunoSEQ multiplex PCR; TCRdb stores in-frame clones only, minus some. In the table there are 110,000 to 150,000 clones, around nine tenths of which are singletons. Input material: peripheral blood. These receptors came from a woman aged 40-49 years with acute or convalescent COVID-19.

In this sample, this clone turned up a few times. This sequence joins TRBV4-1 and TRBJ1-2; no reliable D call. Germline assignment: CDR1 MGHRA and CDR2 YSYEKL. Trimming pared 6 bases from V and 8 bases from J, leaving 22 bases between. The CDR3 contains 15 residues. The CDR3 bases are TGCGCCAGCAGTCCAACGGGGAGAGGGTTCGTCGGCTACACCTTC. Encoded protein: CASSPTGRGFVGYTF.

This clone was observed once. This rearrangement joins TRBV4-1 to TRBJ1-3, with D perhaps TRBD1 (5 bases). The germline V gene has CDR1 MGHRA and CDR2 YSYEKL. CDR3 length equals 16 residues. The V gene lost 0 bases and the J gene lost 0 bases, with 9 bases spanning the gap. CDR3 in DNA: TGCGCCAGCAGCCAAGACGCAGGGAACTCTGGAAACACCATATATTTT. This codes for CASSQDAGNSGNTIYF.

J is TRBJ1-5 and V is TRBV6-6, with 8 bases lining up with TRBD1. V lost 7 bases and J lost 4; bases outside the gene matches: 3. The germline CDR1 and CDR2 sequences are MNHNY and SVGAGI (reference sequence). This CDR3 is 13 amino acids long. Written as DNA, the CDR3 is TGTGCCAGCACCCAGGGGGCAAATCAGCCCCAGCATTTT. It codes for CASTQGANQPQHF.

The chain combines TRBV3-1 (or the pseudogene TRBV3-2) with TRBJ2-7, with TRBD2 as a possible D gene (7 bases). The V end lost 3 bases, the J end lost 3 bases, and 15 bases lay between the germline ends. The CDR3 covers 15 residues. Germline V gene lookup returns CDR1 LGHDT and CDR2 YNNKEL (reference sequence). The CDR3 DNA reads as TGTGCCAGCAGCCACCCCTGGAGGGGGGGCTACGAGCAGTACTTC. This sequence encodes CASSHPWRGGYEQYF.

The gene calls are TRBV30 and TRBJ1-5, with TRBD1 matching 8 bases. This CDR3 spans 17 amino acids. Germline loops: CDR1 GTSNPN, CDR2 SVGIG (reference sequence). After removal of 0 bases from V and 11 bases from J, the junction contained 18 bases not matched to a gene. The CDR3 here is CAWSVGPGGLPGGAQHF. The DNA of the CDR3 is TGTGCCTGGAGTGTGGGGCCAGGGGGCCTCCCTGGGGGAGCCCAGCATTTT.

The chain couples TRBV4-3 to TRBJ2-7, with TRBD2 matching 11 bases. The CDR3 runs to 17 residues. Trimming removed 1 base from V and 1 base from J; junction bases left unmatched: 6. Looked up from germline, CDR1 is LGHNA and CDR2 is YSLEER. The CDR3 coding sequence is TGCGCCAGCAGCCAAGTCCTGACTAGCGGGGTATCCTACGAGCAGTACTTC. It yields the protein CASSQVLTSGVSYEQYF.

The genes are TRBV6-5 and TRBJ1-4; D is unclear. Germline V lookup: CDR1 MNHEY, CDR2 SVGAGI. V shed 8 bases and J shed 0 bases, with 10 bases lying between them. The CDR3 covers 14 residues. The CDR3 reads CASVAEPTNEKLFF. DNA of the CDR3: TGTGCCAGCGTAGCAGAACCAACTAATGAAAAACTGTTTTTT.

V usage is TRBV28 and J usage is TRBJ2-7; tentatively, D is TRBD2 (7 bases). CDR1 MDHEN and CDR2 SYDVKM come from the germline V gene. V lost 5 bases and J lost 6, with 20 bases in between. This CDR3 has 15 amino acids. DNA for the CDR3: TGTGCCAGCAGTGCCGCGGGGGCCGGTAAGGGCGAGCAGTACTTC. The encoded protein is CASSAAGAGKGEQYF.

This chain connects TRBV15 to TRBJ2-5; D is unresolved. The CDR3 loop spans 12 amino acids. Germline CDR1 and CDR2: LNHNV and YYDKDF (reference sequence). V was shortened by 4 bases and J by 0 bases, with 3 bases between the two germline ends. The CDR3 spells CATSTYQETQYF. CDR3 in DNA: TGTGCCACCAGCACCTACCAAGAGACCCAGTACTTC.

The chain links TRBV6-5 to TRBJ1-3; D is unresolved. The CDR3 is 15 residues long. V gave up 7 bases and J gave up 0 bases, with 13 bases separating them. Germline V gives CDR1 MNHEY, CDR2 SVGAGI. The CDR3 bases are TGTGCCAGCAAAGAAGGGAGTTTCTCTGGAAACACCATATATTTT. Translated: CASKEGSFSGNTIYF.

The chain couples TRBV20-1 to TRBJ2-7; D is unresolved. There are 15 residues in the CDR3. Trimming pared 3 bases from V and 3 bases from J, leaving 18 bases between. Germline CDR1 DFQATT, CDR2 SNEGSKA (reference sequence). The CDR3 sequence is CSASLLSADYYEQYF. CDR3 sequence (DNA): TGCAGTGCTAGTCTCCTCTCGGCGGATTACTACGAGCAGTACTTC.

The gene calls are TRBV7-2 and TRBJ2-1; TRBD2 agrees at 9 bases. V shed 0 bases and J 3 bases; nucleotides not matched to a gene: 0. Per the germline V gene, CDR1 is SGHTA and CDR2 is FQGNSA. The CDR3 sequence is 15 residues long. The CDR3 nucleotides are TGTGCCAGCAGCTTAGCGCGGGAGGGCTACAATGAGCAGTTCTTC. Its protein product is CASSLAREGYNEQFF.

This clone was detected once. CDR3 sequence reads: CASSLSWGPYNEQFF. CDR3 in DNA: TGTGCCAGCAGCTTATCATGGGGCCCCTACAATGAGCAGTTCTTC. The chain couples TRBV7-2 to TRBJ2-1; D might be TRBD1 (5 bases). Germline V gives CDR1 SGHTA, CDR2 FQGNSA. The CDR3 has 15 residues. Trimming took off 2 bases at V and 2 bases at J, with 10 bases between the two ends.

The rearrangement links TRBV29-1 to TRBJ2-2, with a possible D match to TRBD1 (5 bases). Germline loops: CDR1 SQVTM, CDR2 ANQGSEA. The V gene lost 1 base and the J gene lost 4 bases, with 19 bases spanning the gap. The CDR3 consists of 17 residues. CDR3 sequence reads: CSVEGLGHHQLTGELFF. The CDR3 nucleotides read TGCAGCGTTGAAGGTCTCGGACACCACCAACTCACCGGGGAGCTGTTTTTT.

The CDR3 DNA sequence: TGTGGGCAGGGAAGGGCTGGCTATGGCTACACCTTC. Amino acids: CGQGRAGYGYTF. The chain recombines TRBV30 with TRBJ1-2, with D possibly TRBD1 on 5 matching bases. The CDR3 spans 12 residues. Germline lookup yields CDR1 GTSNPN and CDR2 SVGIG (reference sequence).

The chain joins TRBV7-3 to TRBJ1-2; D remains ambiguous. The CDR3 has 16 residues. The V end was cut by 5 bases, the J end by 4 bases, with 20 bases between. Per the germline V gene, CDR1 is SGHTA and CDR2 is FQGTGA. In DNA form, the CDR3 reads TGTGCCAGCAGCCCGGCAGGCCTTGTATTTCTCTATGGCTACACCTTC. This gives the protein CASSPAGLVFLYGYTF. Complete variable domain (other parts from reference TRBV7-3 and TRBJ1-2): GAGVSQTPSNKVTEKGKYVELRCDPISGHTALYWYRQSLGQGPEFLIYFQGTGAADDSGLPNDRFFAVRPEGSVSTLKIQRTERGDSAVYLCASSPAGLVFLYGYTFGSGTRLTVV.

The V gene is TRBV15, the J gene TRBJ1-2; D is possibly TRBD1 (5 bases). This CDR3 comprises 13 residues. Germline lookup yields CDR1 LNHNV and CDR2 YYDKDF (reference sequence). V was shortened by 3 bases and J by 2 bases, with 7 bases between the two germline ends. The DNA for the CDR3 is TGTGCCACCAGCAGGGACAAGAACTATGGCTACACCTTC. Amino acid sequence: CATSRDKNYGYTF.

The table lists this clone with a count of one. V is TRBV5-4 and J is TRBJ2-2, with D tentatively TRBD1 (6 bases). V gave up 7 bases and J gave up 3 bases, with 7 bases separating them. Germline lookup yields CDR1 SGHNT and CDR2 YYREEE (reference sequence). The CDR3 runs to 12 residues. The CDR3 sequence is CASWGHTGELFF. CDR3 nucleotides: TGTGCCAGCTGGGGGCACACCGGGGAGCTGTTTTTT.

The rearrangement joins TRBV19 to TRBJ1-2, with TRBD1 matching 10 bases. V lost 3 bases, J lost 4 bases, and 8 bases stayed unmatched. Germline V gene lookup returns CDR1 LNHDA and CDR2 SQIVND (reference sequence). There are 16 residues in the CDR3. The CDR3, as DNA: TGTGCCAGTAGTATTCTCCCGACAGGGGGCTTCTATGGCTACACCTTC. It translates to CASSILPTGGFYGYTF. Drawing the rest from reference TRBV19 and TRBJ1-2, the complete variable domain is DGGITQSPKYLFRKEGQNVTLSCEQNLNHDAMYWYRQDPGQGLRLIYYSQIVNDFQKGDIAEGYSVSREKKESFPLTVTSAQKNPTAFYLCASSILPTGGFYGYTFGSGTRLTVV.

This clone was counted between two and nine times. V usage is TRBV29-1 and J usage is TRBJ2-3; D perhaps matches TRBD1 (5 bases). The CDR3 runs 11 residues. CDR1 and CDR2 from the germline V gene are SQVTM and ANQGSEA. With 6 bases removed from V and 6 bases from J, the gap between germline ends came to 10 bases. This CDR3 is CSVGHSDTQYF. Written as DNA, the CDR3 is TGCAGCGTCGGACATTCGGATACGCAGTATTTT.

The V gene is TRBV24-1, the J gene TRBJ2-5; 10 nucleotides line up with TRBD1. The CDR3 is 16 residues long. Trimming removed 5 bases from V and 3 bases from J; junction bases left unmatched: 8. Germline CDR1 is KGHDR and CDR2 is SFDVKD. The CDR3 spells CATSALLGTGEETQYF. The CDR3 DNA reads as TGTGCCACCAGTGCCCTCCTTGGGACAGGGGAAGAGACCCAGTACTTC.

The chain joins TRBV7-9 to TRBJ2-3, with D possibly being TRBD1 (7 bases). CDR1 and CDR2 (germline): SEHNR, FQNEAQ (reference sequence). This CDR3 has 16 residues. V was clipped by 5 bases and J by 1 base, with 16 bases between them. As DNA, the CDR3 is TGTGCCAGCAGCGTACAGGGCAGGGGGGGCACAGATACGCAGTATTTT. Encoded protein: CASSVQGRGGTDTQYF. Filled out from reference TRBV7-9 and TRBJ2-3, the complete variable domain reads DTGVSQNPRHKITKRGQNVTFRCDPISEHNRLYWYRQTLGQGPEFLTYFQNEAQLEKSRLLSDRFSAERPKGSFSTLEIQRTEQGDSAMYLCASSVQGRGGTDTQYFGPGTRLTVL.

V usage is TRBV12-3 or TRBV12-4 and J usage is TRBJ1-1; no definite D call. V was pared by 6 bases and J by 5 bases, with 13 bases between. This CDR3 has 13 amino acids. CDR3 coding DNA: TGTGCCAGCAGGGAGAGAGGAAGGACTGAAGCTTTCTTT. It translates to CASRERGRTEAFF.

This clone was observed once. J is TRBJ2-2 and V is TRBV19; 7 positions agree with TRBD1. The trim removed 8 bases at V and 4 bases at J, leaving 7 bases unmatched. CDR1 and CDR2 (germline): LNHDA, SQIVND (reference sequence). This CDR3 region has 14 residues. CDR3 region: CASDRATGTGELFF. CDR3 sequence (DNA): TGTGCCAGTGACAGGGCAACAGGCACCGGGGAGCTGTTTTTT.